A single sample is the source of the 24 T cell receptor beta chains below, sequenced in a study of T cells in narcolepsy. Clones were read by immunoSEQ multiplex PCR, and TCRdb kept only the in-frame ones, dropping some. The sample records 25,000 to 35,000 clones, roughly 82% being singletons. Sequencing was carried out using CD45RA- memory CD4+ T cells from PBMCs. The origin of the receptors is a human donor with narcolepsy.

V gene TRBV6-5 combines with J gene TRBJ1-1; 9 bases match TRBD1. Per germline, CDR1 MNHEY and CDR2 SVGAGI. The length of the CDR3 is 15 residues. Germline trimming cut 2 bases from V and 3 bases from J; bases unmatched to any gene: 4. The CDR3 nucleotides read TGTGCCAGCAGTTACCGAGGGACAGGGTACACTGAAGCTTTCTTT. Residues: CASSYRGTGYTEAFF.

This chain connects TRBV30 to TRBJ1-3; D not certain. CDR1 GTSNPN and CDR2 SVGIG come from the germline V gene (reference sequence). This CDR3 is 14 amino acids long. The V end lost 1 base, the J end lost 7 bases, and 14 bases lay between the germline ends. CDR3 in DNA: TGTGCCTGGAGTGCGGCATTCTTGGGGAACACCATATATTTT. This encodes CAWSAAFLGNTIYF.

The table lists this clone with a few counts. The rearrangement links TRBV5-1 to TRBJ2-3, with D possibly being TRBD1 (5 bases). V lost 4 bases and J 0 bases, leaving 9 bases between the germline ends. The CDR3 spans 14 residues. CDR1 SGHRS and CDR2 YFSETQ come from the germline V gene. The CDR3 protein is CASSLGASTDTQYF. CDR3 bases: TGCGCCAGCAGCCTAGGGGCTAGCACAGATACGCAGTATTTT. The full variable domain, completed using reference TRBV5-1 and TRBJ2-3, is KAGVTQTPRYLIKTRGQQVTLSCSPISGHRSVSWYQQTPGQGLQFLFEYFSETQRNKGNFPGRFSGRQFSNSRSEMNVSTLELGDSALYLCASSLGASTDTQYFGPGTRLTVL.

This chain joins TRBV7-2 and TRBJ2-1; D gene uncertain. The CDR3 is 15 amino acids. The ends were cut back, 1 base at V and 6 bases at J, with 13 bases in the middle. CDR1 SGHTA and CDR2 FQGNSA come from the germline V gene. DNA of the CDR3: TGTGCCAGCAGCTTAGTAGGTCTAGTTGGCAATGAGCAGTTCTTC. Translation gives CASSLVGLVGNEQFF.

The chain couples TRBV19 to TRBJ2-5; TRBD1 is a possible D gene (6 bases). Germline V gene sequence: CDR1 LNHDA, CDR2 SQIVND (reference sequence). The CDR3 is 14 residues long. With 4 bases removed from V and 4 bases from J, the gap between germline ends came to 13 bases. CDR3 sequence: CASSRRGGLETQYF. CDR3 nucleotides: TGTGCCAGTAGTAGGCGAGGGGGTCTAGAGACCCAGTACTTC.

The chain uses TRBV2 and TRBJ2-1, with 11 bases matching TRBD1. The V gene's germline CDR1 is SNHLY and CDR2 FYNNEI. This CDR3 is built from 14 residues. The J segment lost 8 bases and the V segment lost 7 bases, leaving 7 bases of the junction unmatched. The CDR3 is CASMDRGRSDEQFF. DNA of the CDR3: TGTGCCAGCATGGACAGGGGGCGAAGCGATGAGCAGTTCTTC.

The J gene is TRBJ2-5, the V gene TRBV10-1, with 7 nucleotides matching TRBD1. Trimming cost V 4 bases and J 0 bases; bases outside gene matches: 2. Per the germline V gene, CDR1 is WNHNN and CDR2 is SYGVQD (reference sequence). The CDR3 sequence is 14 residues long. The CDR3 DNA sequence: TGCGCCAGCAGTGGGGACAGCCACCAAGAGACCCAGTACTTC. It specifies CASSGDSHQETQYF.

This chain uses TRBV6-6 with TRBJ1-2; the match to TRBD1 covers 9 bases. CDR1 and CDR2 (germline): MNHNY, SVGAGI (reference sequence). Trimming cost V 6 bases and J 5 bases; bases outside gene matches: 7. This CDR3 is 14 amino acids long. The CDR3 DNA reads as TGTGCCAGCAGAACCGGGACAGGGAGTTATGGCTACACCTTC. This encodes CASRTGTGSYGYTF.

A single count supports this clone. This chain links TRBV6-5 with TRBJ1-2; possibly TRBD1 for D (6 bases). There are 13 residues in the CDR3. Germline values: CDR1 MNHEY, CDR2 SVGAGI. The V end lost 2 bases, the J end lost 7 bases, and 11 bases lay between the germline ends. CDR3 bases: TGTGCCAGCAGTTACAACGCAGGGGCTGGCTACACCTTC. Protein sequence: CASSYNAGAGYTF.

The CDR3 DNA is TGTGCCAGCAGCTGGAGGAACACTGAAGCTTTCTTT. Its protein product is CASSWRNTEAFF. The chain uses TRBV11-2 and TRBJ1-1, with D hard to call. CDR1 SGHAT and CDR2 FQNNGV come from the germline V gene. The CDR3 is 12 residues long. Trimming left V 4 bases short and J 1 base short, with 4 bases between.

The chain uses TRBV10-2 and TRBJ1-2; a possible D gene is TRBD1 (5 bases). CDR1 WSHSY and CDR2 SAAADI come from the germline V gene. Deletions cut 5 bases from V and 0 bases from J, with 7 bases between. CDR3 length: 13 amino acids. CDR3 region: CASSQGPNYGYTF. DNA of the CDR3: TGCGCCAGCAGTCAGGGACCTAACTATGGCTACACCTTC.

The J gene is TRBJ1-1, the V gene TRBV18; D unclear. Trimming removed 6 bases from V and 5 bases from J, with 10 bases in between. This CDR3 is 12 amino acids long. CDR1 KGHSH and CDR2 LQKENI come from the germline V gene. The CDR3 here is CASSPQKTEAFF. The CDR3 coding sequence is TGTGCCAGCTCGCCCCAGAAGACTGAAGCTTTCTTT.

This clone showed up just once. The rearrangement links TRBV18 to TRBJ2-4; TRBD1 agrees at 7 bases. J lost 14 bases, V lost 0 bases, and 10 bases had no gene match. CDR3 length: 14 residues. Per germline, CDR1 KGHSH and CDR2 LQKENI. CDR3 residues: CASSPPTTRDRKYF. The CDR3 DNA follows: TGTGCCAGCTCACCACCTACCACTAGGGACAGAAAGTACTTC.

This clone was seen a handful of times. The chain has TRBV28 and TRBJ1-3, with TRBD1 identical over 7 bases. The CDR3 runs to 15 residues. The V segment lost 3 bases and the J segment 0 bases; nucleotides outside the gene matches: 2. In germline, CDR1 is MDHEN, CDR2 SYDVKM. The CDR3 DNA follows: TGTGCCAGCAGTTTTGGGGACAGCTCTGGAAACACCATATATTTT. Protein product: CASSFGDSSGNTIYF.

This clone has only one observation. The genes are TRBV9 and TRBJ1-1; D gene uncertain. Trimming pared 3 bases from V and 1 base from J, leaving 19 bases between. Germline values: CDR1 SGDLS, CDR2 YYNGEE. The CDR3 consists of 17 residues. CDR3 sequence: CASSGGLGGSGNTEAFF. The CDR3 DNA reads as TGTGCCAGCAGCGGAGGTTTAGGTGGCAGCGGGAACACTGAAGCTTTCTTT.

The rearrangement joins TRBV19 to TRBJ2-5; 8 bases are shared with TRBD1. The V and J ends lost 4 bases and 3 bases, in that order; junction bases with no gene match: 4. The CDR3 is 14 residues long. Germline CDR1 and CDR2: LNHDA and SQIVND (reference sequence). This CDR3 is CASSTNRGKETQYF. CDR3 nucleotide sequence: TGTGCCAGTAGTACAAACAGGGGGAAAGAGACCCAGTACTTC.

The chain carries TRBV19 and TRBJ2-5; D is possibly TRBD1 (5 bases). This CDR3 has 14 residues. Germline CDR1 is LNHDA and CDR2 is SQIVND (reference sequence). V lost 5 bases, J lost 5 bases, and 15 bases lay in between. For the CDR3, the DNA is TGTGCCAGTAGTGTCCGTCGGGCAGGGGAGACCCAGTACTTC. Its protein is CASSVRRAGETQYF. Full variable domain (remainder filled in from reference TRBV19 and TRBJ2-5): DGGITQSPKYLFRKEGQNVTLSCEQNLNHDAMYWYRQDPGQGLRLIYYSQIVNDFQKGDIAEGYSVSREKKESFPLTVTSAQKNPTAFYLCASSVRRAGETQYFGPGTRLLVL.

The CDR3 loop reads CASSTRTPDTEAFF. The CDR3 DNA reads TGTGCCAGCAGTACCAGGACACCAGACACTGAAGCTTTCTTT. This chain uses TRBV6-6 with TRBJ1-1, with a weak D call TRBD1 (5 bases). Trimming cost V 5 bases and J 3 bases, with 13 bases left between them. The CDR3 spans 14 residues. Germline-derived CDR1 and CDR2 are MNHNY and SVGAGI (reference sequence).

The V gene is TRBV5-1, the J gene TRBJ2-7, with 8 positions matching TRBD1. The CDR3 loop spans 16 amino acids. The germline gives CDR1 SGHRS, CDR2 YFSETQ. Trimming at V came to 4 bases and at J to 7 bases, leaving 16 bases not matched to a gene. Here the CDR3 reads CASSVDRGPPKGEQYF. Written as DNA, the CDR3 is TGCGCCAGCAGCGTAGACAGGGGCCCCCCTAAGGGAGAGCAGTACTTC.

This sequence joins TRBV14 and TRBJ1-2, with a weak D call TRBD1 (5 bases). Germline V gene lookup returns CDR1 SGHDN and CDR2 FVKESK. The V end was cut by 5 bases, the J end by 4 bases, with 14 bases between. This CDR3 spans 14 amino acids. DNA of the CDR3: TGTGCCAGCAGCGTGCAGGGACTTGGCTATGGCTACACCTTC. Translated: CASSVQGLGYGYTF.

This chain links TRBV19 with TRBJ2-1; 13 bases line up with TRBD2. CDR1 LNHDA and CDR2 SQIVND come from the germline V gene (reference sequence). The CDR3 has 15 residues. V lost 5 bases and J lost 9; bases outside the gene matches: 7. The CDR3 is CASSPGTSGVLEQFF. CDR3 bases: TGTGCCAGTAGTCCCGGGACTAGCGGGGTTCTTGAGCAGTTCTTC.

The genes are TRBV5-6 and TRBJ2-7; 8 bases are shared with TRBD2. J was trimmed by 2 bases and V by 4 bases; bases with no gene match: 8. CDR1 is SGHDT and CDR2 is YYEEEE in the germline V gene. This CDR3 comprises 15 residues. CDR3: CASSHWTSRTYEQYF. The CDR3 nucleotides are TGTGCCAGCAGCCATTGGACTAGCCGCACCTACGAGCAGTACTTC.

The chain recombines TRBV28 with TRBJ2-5, with a tentative D call TRBD1 (6 bases). Per germline, CDR1 MDHEN and CDR2 SYDVKM. Trimming removed 3 bases from V and 7 bases from J, with 12 bases in between. The CDR3 length is 13 residues. The CDR3 reads CASSLGAQLTQYF. In DNA, the CDR3 is TGTGCCAGCAGTTTGGGGGCTCAGTTGACCCAGTACTTC.

V and J are TRBV29-1 and TRBJ2-5; weak D call: TRBD2 (6 bases). Germline loops: CDR1 SQVTM, CDR2 ANQGSEA. The V end was cut by 5 bases, the J end by 2 bases, with 15 bases between. This CDR3 spans 14 amino acids. The CDR3 loop reads CSVRQRTIQETQYF. CDR3 DNA sequence: TGCAGCGTTAGGCAGCGGACTATTCAAGAGACCCAGTACTTC.